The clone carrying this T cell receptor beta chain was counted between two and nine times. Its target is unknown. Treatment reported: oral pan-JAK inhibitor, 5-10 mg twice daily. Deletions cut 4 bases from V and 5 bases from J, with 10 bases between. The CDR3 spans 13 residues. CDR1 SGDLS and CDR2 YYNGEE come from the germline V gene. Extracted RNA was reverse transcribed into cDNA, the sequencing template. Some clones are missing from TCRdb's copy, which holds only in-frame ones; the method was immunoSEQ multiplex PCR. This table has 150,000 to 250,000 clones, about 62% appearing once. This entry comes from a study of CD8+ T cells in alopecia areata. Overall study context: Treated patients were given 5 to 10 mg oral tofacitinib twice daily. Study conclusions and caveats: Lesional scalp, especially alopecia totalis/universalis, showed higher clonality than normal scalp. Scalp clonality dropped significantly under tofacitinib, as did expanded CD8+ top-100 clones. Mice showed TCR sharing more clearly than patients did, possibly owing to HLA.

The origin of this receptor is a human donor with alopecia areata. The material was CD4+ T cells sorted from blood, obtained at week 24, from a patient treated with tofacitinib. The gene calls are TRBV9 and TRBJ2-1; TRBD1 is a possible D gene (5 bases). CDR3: CASSQGRDNEQFF. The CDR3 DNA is TGTGCCAGCAGCCAGGGTAGGGACAATGAGCAGTTCTTC.